This T cell receptor (beta chain) was sequenced for a study of blood T cell repertoires in COVID-19 (dated by TCRdb to 2018 to 2021). In terms of the full investigation: Samples from collaborators originated in the United States, Italy and Spain and spanned both the acute and convalescent phases of COVID-19. A freely available public database, intended as a resource for researchers studying the immune response to SARS-CoV-2, is where the repertoires were released. The prospective study material was composed of cDNA or gDNA derived from T cells, B-cell-depleted T cells, or PBMCs. Deeply sampled blood TCRbeta repertoires from subjects exposed to, actively infected with, or recovered from COVID-19 were included in the dataset. Where HLA class I and class II types were available, the types were taken from metadata supplied by the sample provider, not from assay-based typing. Nearly every sample came with metadata listing a de-identified subject ID, COVID-19 status, age in years and sex. Samples were obtained from the ongoing ImmuneRACE study (first 160 participants) and from approximately 1,200 subjects provided by 6 global collaborators.

Relative to germline, V is missing 5 bases and J is missing 7 bases, with 11 bases of the junction outside any gene match. CDR1 and CDR2, looked up from the germline V gene (reference sequence), are LNHDA and SQIVND. From its cysteine to its phenylalanine, the CDR3 spans 15 amino acids. The DNA shown is the 45-base CDR3, in frame from base 1. At one collaborating source in Seattle, patients were enrolled during active infection and were followed longitudinally through the course of disease. The collaborating institutions used their own protocols to collect whole blood in K2EDTA tubes. For TCRbeta analysis, collaborator samples were shipped as frozen whole blood, as isolated PBMCs, or as DNA extracted from either sample type. The count of this clone is one. Its binding antigen is unknown. No quality values exist for individual bases; no much larger clone is one base distant. Study-wide conclusions, independent of this receptor: The quantity of clinical and demographic metadata differed by source and by participant and was supplied without curation.

The immunoSEQ Assay, a bias-controlled multiplex PCR, was used to amplify TCRbeta CDR3 regions from genomic DNA. In the source study's methods: Within the assay, amplification of reference gene primers was used to estimate how many nucleated cells each sample contained. Sequence reads were collapsed and filtered to measure the absolute abundance of every unique TCRbeta CDR3 rearrangement. For each sample, productive Simpson clonality was calculated as the square root of Simpson's diversity index across productive rearrangements. This immuneACCESS table, as held by TCRdb, lists in-frame sequences with V and J called but not all clones. Of the missing ones, under half trace to an unresolved V gene in checked studies; the others have no known cause. For V, J and clone size, that table is used; D and trimming come from the DNA. In this sample the table shows approximately 250,000 clones, 80% to 90% of which occur a single time. The top ten hold 10% of the sample.

The receptor chain draws on TRBV19 and TRBJ1-5; 7 bases in the middle match TRBD1. The material sequenced was peripheral blood. This TCR derives from a woman in her 70s with COVID-19, enrolled during active disease. The nucleotide sequence reads as follows: TGTGCCAGTAGTTTGACAGGGACGGGCGGACAGCCCCAGCATTTT. This sequence encodes CASSLTGTGGQPQHF.